This TCR beta chain was sequenced during a study of OX40 agonist ivuxolimab in advanced cancers. Study at large: Dose-escalation patients suffered from hepatocellular carcinoma, melanoma, renal cell or head and neck cancer. Aged roughly 23 to 90 with a mean of approximately 60 years, they were less than 90% male. Two patients with cutaneous melanoma and one with hepatocellular carcinoma, three in total, showed partial responses. Points from the study as a whole: At 0.1 to 3.0 mg/kg and by week 6, CD4+ and CD8+ T cells in the blood had expanded clonally.

Germline V CDR1 and CDR2: MNHNS, SASEGT. V was cut by 7 bases and J by 6 bases, with 13 bases left in between. This CDR3 region has 13 residues. As concerns this clone: Its antigen is unidentified.

Measured with immunoSEQ multiplex PCR; TCRdb has only the in-frame clones, and not every one. This sample has 65,000 to 95,000 clones, with approximately 84% found just once. The chain couples TRBV6-1 to TRBJ2-4; D gene unclear. The TCR comes from an adult with an advanced solid tumor such as melanoma, head and neck, liver or kidney cancer. The specimen was CD4+ or CD8+ T cells sorted from blood, collected in a trial of the OX40 agonist ivuxolimab. CDR3: CASTRTRGNIQYF. As DNA, the CDR3 is TGTGCCAGCACCCGGACCCGAGGAAACATTCAGTACTTC.